These 15 T cell receptor beta chains were all obtained from the same sample, sequenced in a study of spatial heterogeneity in lung cancer. Time point noted: sample taken at primary tumor resection. No cell sorting; template was whole RNA from tumor, lung tissue or PBMC. MiXCR, applied by TCRdb to the 5' RACE reads, yields one record per CDR3 protein. The table lists about 23,000 distinct CDR3 sequences, roughly 3% of them singletons. Specimen: PBMCs, collected at surgery. The source is a female donor with early-stage non-small cell lung cancer.

The sample holds many counts of this clonotype. The chain couples TRBV5-1 to TRBJ1-5, with D hard to call. The CDR3 is 14 amino acids. Trimming left V 0 bases short and J 3 bases short, with 7 bases between. CDR1 and CDR2 from the germline V gene are SGHRS and YFSETQ. CDR3: CASSLGPFNQPQHF. The DNA of the CDR3 is TGCGCCAGCAGCTTGGGCCCTTTCAATCAGCCCCAGCATTTT.

This clonotype was counted at least ten times. CDR3 bases: TGTGCCAGCAGCTTGGGTCTAGCGGGAGGGGAAGAGACCCAGTACTTC. The encoded protein is CASSLGLAGGEETQYF. The rearrangement joins TRBV5-6 to TRBJ2-5; 12 bases align to TRBD2. Germline assignment: CDR1 SGHDT and CDR2 YYEEEE. Trimming removed 0 bases from V and 3 bases from J; junction bases left unmatched: 3. CDR3 size: 16 residues.

In this sample, this clonotype turned up a few times. The genes are TRBV3-1 and TRBJ2-7, with 11 bases fitting TRBD2. This CDR3 contains 15 residues. J lost 4 bases, V lost 3 bases, and 5 bases had no gene match. Germline CDR1 LGHDT, CDR2 YNNKEL (reference sequence). CDR3 in DNA: TGTGCCAGCAGCCATAGGACTAGCGGGTCTTACGAGCAGTACTTC. Translation gives CASSHRTSGSYEQYF.

This clonotype was seen at least ten times. The V and J genes are TRBV2 and TRBJ2-4; no clear D. The CDR3 runs 11 residues. Trimming took off 11 bases at V and 6 bases at J, with 11 bases between the two ends. CDR1 and CDR2 (germline): SNHLY, FYNNEI. The CDR3 is CASHTANIQYF. CDR3 DNA sequence: TGTGCCTCACACACGGCAAACATTCAGTACTTC. Variable domain in full (rest from reference TRBV2 and TRBJ2-4): EPEVTQTPSHQVTQMGQEVILRCVPISNHLYFYWYRQILGQKVEFLVSFYNNEISEKSEIFDDQFSVERPDGSNFTLKIRSTKLEDSAMYFCASHTANIQYFGAGTRLSVL.

There are many counts of this clonotype. For the CDR3, the DNA is TGTGCCAGCTCACCAATAACAGGGAGGGGAAGCACTGAAGCTTTCTTT. Protein product: CASSPITGRGSTEAFF. The chain couples TRBV18 to TRBJ1-1; perhaps TRBD1 as D (6 bases). CDR1 and CDR2 (germline): KGHSH, LQKENI. The V and J ends lost 2 bases and 4 bases respectively, with 17 bases between them. CDR3 length: 16 residues.

Many counts were recorded for this clonotype. The chain is built from TRBV11-2 and TRBJ2-5; 14 positions agree with TRBD2. The V gene end was trimmed by 2 bases and the J gene end by 4 bases; junction bases not matched to a gene: 9. Germline CDR1 SGHAT, CDR2 FQNNGV. The CDR3 is 18 residues long. The CDR3 nucleotides are TGTGCCAGCAGCTTAATGGGGCGGGGGACTAGCGGGAGAGAGACCCAGTACTTC. Amino acids: CASSLMGRGTSGRETQYF. Full variable domain (missing parts from reference TRBV11-2 and TRBJ2-5): EAGVAQSPRYKIIEKRQSVAFWCNPISGHATLYWYQQILGQGPKLLIQFQNNGVVDDSQLPKDRFSAERLKGVDSTLKIQPAKLEDSAVYLCASSLMGRGTSGRETQYFGPGTRLLVL.

This clonotype was detected ten times or more. The CDR3 sequence is CSATQNYGYTF. The CDR3 DNA is TGCAGTGCTACACAAAACTATGGCTACACCTTC. This chain joins TRBV20-1 and TRBJ1-2; D not resolved. The CDR3 consists of 11 residues. Trimming stripped 4 bases from V and 2 bases from J, with 5 bases between. Germline-derived CDR1 and CDR2 are DFQATT and SNEGSKA (reference sequence).

By its share, this clonotype is medium-sized. The chain carries TRBV19 and TRBJ2-3, with 12 bases identical to TRBD2. CDR1 and CDR2 (germline): LNHDA, SQIVND (reference sequence). This CDR3 region has 15 residues. Trimming took 4 bases from V and 6 from J; bases not matched to a gene: 5. The CDR3 DNA reads TGTGCCAGTAGTACGACTAGCGGGAGTTTTGATACGCAGTATTTT. It specifies CASSTTSGSFDTQYF.

This clonotype was recorded at least ten times. The rearrangement uses TRBV4-1 and TRBJ2-1; possibly TRBD1 or TRBD2 for D (5 bases each). Trimming took off 1 base at V and 15 bases at J, with 16 bases between the two ends. CDR3 size: 13 residues. The germline gives CDR1 MGHRA, CDR2 YSYEKL. CDR3 bases: TGCGCCAGCAGCCAAGCCCGGGACCACCGGCGGTTCTTC. Amino acids: CASSQARDHRRFF.

This clonotype was detected many times. The chain employs TRBV7-9 and TRBJ1-1; no definite D call. Germline CDR1 SEHNR, CDR2 FQNEAQ (reference sequence). The V end lost 4 bases, the J end lost 1 base, and 7 bases lay between the germline ends. The CDR3 loop spans 13 amino acids. The DNA for the CDR3 is TGTGCCAGCAGCTACGGCGAGAACACTGAAGCTTTCTTT. Translating it yields CASSYGENTEAFF.

The sample holds many counts of this clonotype. The J gene is TRBJ2-5, the V gene TRBV2; 12 nucleotides agree with TRBD2. The length of the CDR3 is 16 residues. Trimming cost V 7 bases and J 5 bases; bases outside gene matches: 11. Germline V gene sequence: CDR1 SNHLY, CDR2 FYNNEI. CDR3 protein: CASTVASGRARETQYF. The DNA for the CDR3 is TGTGCCAGCACCGTTGCTAGCGGGAGGGCCCGGGAGACCCAGTACTTC.

This clonotype has a count of ten or more. The chain has TRBV7-8 and TRBJ1-3; no clear D. V was trimmed by 6 bases and J by 2 bases, leaving 8 bases between them. From germline, CDR1 is SGHVS and CDR2 FQNEAQ. The CDR3 sequence is 13 residues long. The CDR3 loop reads CASRRRTGNTIYF. Written as DNA, the CDR3 is TGTGCCAGCAGGCGCAGAACTGGAAACACCATATATTTT.

This clonotype was observed at least ten times. The chain is built from TRBV15 and TRBJ1-3, with 9 bases fitting TRBD1. Trimming took 4 bases from V and 1 from J; bases not matched to a gene: 5. Germline V CDR1 and CDR2: LNHNV, YYDKDF (reference sequence). This CDR3 is built from 16 residues. CDR3 bases: TGTGCCACCAGCACCGGGACAGGGTGGTCTGGAAACACCATATATTTT. This gives the protein CATSTGTGWSGNTIYF.

This clonotype has ten or more counts. The chain links TRBV6-5 to TRBJ1-5; tentatively, D is TRBD1 (6 bases). Germline CDR1 is MNHEY and CDR2 is SVGAGI. The CDR3 covers 13 residues. V shed 2 bases and J shed 7 bases, with 9 bases lying between them. CDR3 sequence reads: CASSYTQGQPQHF. The CDR3 DNA follows: TGTGCCAGCAGTTACACACAGGGCCAGCCCCAGCATTTT.

This clonotype has at least ten counts. The gene calls are TRBV29-1 and TRBJ2-3; D is uncertain. The V end lost 4 bases, the J end lost 0 bases, and 11 bases lay between the germline ends. Germline V lookup: CDR1 SQVTM, CDR2 ANQGSEA. The CDR3 runs to 14 residues. CDR3 DNA sequence: TGCAGCGTTGGGAGAGGATTAAGCACAGATACGCAGTATTTT. As protein: CSVGRGLSTDTQYF.